The entry below describes one TCR beta chain. The antigen it recognizes is unknown. It has no much larger one-base neighbor in the sample; base qualities were not kept. Donors were a few dozen systemically healthy Caucasian individuals from Russia aged about 6 to 100 years. Each donor gave 9 to 10 milliliters of peripheral blood, collected into EDTA-treated Vacutainer tubes. PBMCs were isolated by Ficoll-Paque density-gradient centrifugation, with at least 7 million obtained per sample. Total RNA was extracted from PBMCs with Trizol reagent, with at least 5.5 micrograms obtained per sample. For every donor, flow cytometry on a PBMC aliquot measured the percentage of naive CD45RAhigh/CD27high T cells. This record belongs to a study of blood T cells in healthy people across ages (dated by TCRdb to about 2015). Regarding the study in general: In model experiments, roughly one uniquely barcoded TCR beta cDNA molecule per two T cells was captured by template switching. To track age-related changes in TCR beta repertoire diversity, the study relied on deep sequencing normalized with unique cDNA molecular identifiers. The donors were split into four age groups: young (average about 16 years), middle-aged (about 40), aged (roughly 60) and long-lived (approximately 80). To avoid experimental bias, donors of different ages were distributed randomly across sequencing lanes. The study analyzed two additional independent replicas of 1 million unique cDNA reads from the same blood draw for two donors, one aged 18 to 30 and one aged 80 or older.

The V end loses 7 bases and the J end loses 8 bases, and a stretch of 15 bases separates them. Taken from cysteine to phenylalanine, the CDR3 has 12 residues. CDR3 DNA only is kept here, 36 bases in frame from base 1. The CDR1 and CDR2 encoded by the germline V gene (reference sequence) are DFQATT and SNEGSKA. The receptor library was made with 5' RACE. The listed sequencing device is Illumina HiSeq 2500. A second roughly 6 to 11 cycle PCR used a sample-barcoded 5' primer and a J-beta primer mix. A template-switch 5' adaptor carrying 12 random nucleotides introduced a unique molecular identifier onto each TCR beta cDNA molecule. Each sample yielded at least 3 million CDR3-containing paired-end reads. First-strand cDNA was synthesized from all RNA with the Mint cDNA synthesis kit, primed by a TRBC-specific oligonucleotide. All cDNA was treated with uracil-DNA glycosylase and then went through a first 18-cycle PCR with the universal primers M1SS and BC2_uni_R. Turning to the authors' computational methods: For normalization, 1 million high-quality reads, each with a distinct molecular identifier, were randomly selected from each sample. Reads sharing molecular identifiers were discarded rather than binned into consensus sequences. MiTCR, with a Q25 quality threshold and the strictest error-elimination algorithm, was used for CDR3 identification, clonotype clustering and error correction. A nonparametric unseen species model with Euler transformation was used to estimate a lower bound on total TCR beta diversity. TCRdb redid the processing of the public reads, applying fastp at Q25 and MiXCR, and retained in-frame beta chains. Merged by CDR3 protein, the rows form single entries marked with the most common genes and DNA. The V and J calls, along with clone size, are taken from TCRdb and not from the paper's own processing. The sample records about 1.8 million distinct CDR3 sequences, 40% to 55% of which are singletons. 2% to 2.5% of the sample is in the top ten clones.

The full study reports these points: The long-lived group showed more naive CD4+ T cells, fewer expanded clones and increased TCR diversity than the aged group, suggesting age selection. Since profiling was done on bulk unsorted PBMCs, naive and antigen-experienced compartments could not be conclusively compared. As age increased, observed TCR beta diversity per million T cells dropped in a roughly linear way, and a significant reduction was already evident by age about 36. Because donor CMV infection status was unknown, age-related changes in expanded clonotypes were potentially confounded. There was a strong correlation between observed TCR beta diversity and the percentage of naive T cells measured by flow cytometry. Estimates of total diversity from one million sequenced T cells were regarded as lower bounds and underestimates.

The TCR originated in a woman in her thirties or forties in good health. The sequence joins TRBV20-1 to TRBJ2-1; the D region possibly corresponds to TRBD2 (5 bases align). Sample: blood. The CDR3 sequence is CSVSAGVDEQFF. The DNA sequence is TGCAGTGTTTCGGCGGGCGTCGATGAGCAGTTCTTC.